This T cell receptor (beta chain) was sequenced during a study of blood T cell repertoires in COVID-19. About the research overall: The cDNA or gDNA used as material had been derived from T cells, B-cell-depleted T cells, or PBMCs.

Study processing details: It was from reference gene primer amplification that nucleated cell counts were estimated. The data were produced by immunoSEQ multiplex PCR, yet TCRdb's version contains in-frame clones alone and is incomplete. V, J and clone size derive from that table, while D and trimming were established from the DNA sequence. The sample gives under 80,000 clones, about 82% of which show up once; around 5% is in the top ten. Germline loops: CDR1 SGDLS, CDR2 YYNGEE. The CDR3 is 17 residues long. V trimming: 0 bases; J trimming: 7 bases; junction bases outside the gene matches: 7. The genes are TRBV9 and TRBJ1-6; TRBD1 matches 10 bases. The source is a woman older than 75 with active or convalescent COVID-19. The sample was peripheral blood. The CDR3 DNA follows: TGTGCCAGCAGCGTAGACAAGACGGGACAGGGGAATTCACCCCTCCACTTT. This translates into CASSVDKTGQGNSPLHF.